One sample yielded the 21 T cell receptor beta chains listed below, sequenced in a study of cytomegalovirus exposure and HLA in healthy donors. Researchers ran the PCR with 60 Vbeta and 13 Jbeta primers. The assay was immunoSEQ multiplex PCR, and TCRdb's table has in-frame clones only and misses some. The sample totals around 70,000 clones. Sequencing was carried out using PBMCs. Source of these receptors: a female donor in good health and CMV-seropositive.

The chain has TRBV4-3 and TRBJ2-5, with 8 bases lining up with TRBD1. The CDR3 is 16 residues long. J was trimmed by 3 bases and V by 0 bases; bases with no gene match: 6. Germline loops: CDR1 LGHNA, CDR2 YSLEER. In DNA, the CDR3 is TGCGCCAGCAGCCAAGACAGGGCAGGGGGCGAAGAGACCCAGTACTTC. Translation gives CASSQDRAGGEETQYF.

The chain recombines TRBV6-1 with TRBJ1-5, with a weak D call TRBD1 (6 bases). Trimming pared 7 bases from V and 5 bases from J, leaving 15 bases between. Germline CDR1 MNHNS, CDR2 SASEGT. This CDR3 contains 14 residues. The chain's CDR3 is CASTRQVLDQPQHF. DNA of the CDR3: TGTGCCAGCACCCGACAGGTCCTCGATCAGCCCCAGCATTTT.

V usage is TRBV7-8 and J usage is TRBJ2-3; the match to TRBD2 covers 7 bases. Unmatched junction bases numbered 5, after V lost 5 bases and J lost 0 bases. The CDR3 is made up of 15 amino acids. Germline CDR1 is SGHVS and CDR2 is FQNEAQ. CDR3 in DNA: TGTGCCAGCAGCCGAAGCGGGGTGAGCACAGATACGCAGTATTTT. Translation gives CASSRSGVSTDTQYF.

This chain connects TRBV28 to TRBJ2-1, with unresolved D. The germline V gene has CDR1 MDHEN and CDR2 SYDVKM. Trimming cost V 6 bases and J 6 bases, with 9 bases left between them. The CDR3 is 12 amino acids. The CDR3 loop is CASSPPLNEQFF. In DNA, the CDR3 is TGTGCCAGCAGCCCCCCTCTCAATGAGCAGTTCTTC.

V usage is TRBV28 and J usage is TRBJ2-7; 10 bases fit TRBD2. Looked up from germline, CDR1 is MDHEN and CDR2 is SYDVKM. The length of the CDR3 is 14 residues. J was trimmed by 6 bases and V by 6 bases; bases with no gene match: 8. The CDR3 reads CASRLAGGLPEQYF. In DNA, the CDR3 is TGTGCCAGCAGGTTAGCGGGAGGTCTCCCCGAGCAGTACTTC. The whole variable domain, filled in from reference TRBV28 and TRBJ2-7, reads DVKVTQSSRYLVKRTGEKVFLECVQDMDHENMFWYRQDPGLGLRLIYFSYDVKMKEKGDIPEGYSVSREKKERFSLILESASTNQTSMYLCASRLAGGLPEQYFGPGTRLTVT.

This chain connects TRBV9 to TRBJ2-1, with TRBD1 as a possible D gene (5 bases). Germline CDR1 and CDR2: SGDLS and YYNGEE. There are 15 residues in the CDR3. V was pared by 0 bases and J by 4 bases, with 11 bases between. This chain's CDR3 is CASSVVPTAYNEQFF. The CDR3 DNA sequence: TGTGCCAGCAGCGTAGTCCCGACAGCATACAATGAGCAGTTCTTC.

The chain combines TRBV6-5 with TRBJ2-3; 10 bases align to TRBD2. From germline, CDR1 is MNHEY and CDR2 SVGAGI. J was trimmed by 6 bases and V by 8 bases; bases with no gene match: 8. This CDR3 region has 14 residues. The CDR3: CASFPSGGFDTQYF. CDR3 bases: TGTGCCAGCTTTCCTAGCGGGGGTTTTGATACGCAGTATTTT.

This chain links TRBV28 with TRBJ2-1; 9 bases agree with TRBD2. V lost 10 bases, J lost 6 bases, and 22 bases stayed unmatched. Germline V CDR1 and CDR2: MDHEN, SYDVKM. CDR3 length: 18 residues. For the CDR3, the DNA is TGTGCCAACAATTTCCTTAGCGGGAGCGGGTCATCTGGCAATGAGCAGTTCTTC. This sequence encodes CANNFLSGSGSSGNEQFF.

This chain connects TRBV18 to TRBJ1-1; D possibly corresponds to TRBD1 (5 bases). V lost 3 bases to trimming and J lost 6 bases, with 11 bases between them. The CDR3 is 13 residues long. CDR1 KGHSH and CDR2 LQKENI come from the germline V gene. CDR3 nucleotides: TGTGCCAGCTCACCTGCAGGGCCTCCTGAAGCTTTCTTT. Protein sequence: CASSPAGPPEAFF.

V and J are TRBV18 and TRBJ1-1, with TRBD1 matching 9 bases. Germline V lookup: CDR1 KGHSH, CDR2 LQKENI. V dropped 2 bases and J dropped 7; count of bases not matched to a gene: 8. This CDR3 has 15 amino acids. The CDR3 region has the DNA TGTGCCAGCTCACCAATTTCCGGGACAGGGAGTGAAGCTTTCTTT. Translated: CASSPISGTGSEAFF.

The CDR3: CASSFRQGHEQYF. The DNA for the CDR3 is TGTGCCAGCAGTTTCCGGCAGGGCCACGAGCAGTACTTC. The gene calls are TRBV28 and TRBJ2-7; TRBD1 is a possible D gene (5 bases). The V and J ends lost 3 bases and 5 bases respectively, with 11 bases between them. Germline CDR1 reads MDHEN; CDR2 reads SYDVKM. The CDR3 is made up of 13 amino acids.

V usage is TRBV11-3 and J usage is TRBJ2-5; 9 nucleotides align to TRBD1. The J call may be in error: the DNA end matches TRBJ2-7 better. Germline lookup yields CDR1 SGHNT and CDR2 YENEEA. The CDR3 is 14 amino acids. CDR3 region: CASSTQGATYEQYF. Here the CDR3 DNA reads TGTGCCAGCAGCACACAGGGGGCAACCTACGAGCAGTACTTC.

This chain links TRBV6-5 with TRBJ1-1; no definite D call. This CDR3 comprises 11 residues. The germline V gene encodes CDR1 MNHEY and CDR2 SVGAGI. V dropped 3 bases and J dropped 9 bases, with 8 bases sitting between them. In DNA, the CDR3 is TGTGCCAGCAGTTATTTGAACAAAGCTTTCTTT. This codes for CASSYLNKAFF.

The V gene is TRBV29-1, the J gene TRBJ2-7; D is possibly TRBD1 (6 bases). Trimming stripped 4 bases from V and 6 bases from J, with 10 bases between. The CDR3 is made up of 11 amino acids. Germline CDR1 is SQVTM and CDR2 is ANQGSEA. The CDR3 nucleotides are TGCAGCGTTGGGGGGCGGAGCGAGCAGTACTTC. This codes for CSVGGRSEQYF.

The V gene is TRBV5-6, the J gene TRBJ2-7; D remains unclear. Per the germline V gene, CDR1 is SGHDT and CDR2 is YYEEEE. CDR3 length equals 18 residues. Trimming pared 4 bases from V and 5 bases from J, leaving 28 bases between. Here the CDR3 DNA reads TGTGCCAGCAGCGCCCTTGATGGAGATGCCCCTGCCGTGGACGAGCAGTACTTC. Translating gives CASSALDGDAPAVDEQYF.

The chain is built from TRBV6-5 and TRBJ1-5; no firm D call. Per the germline V gene, CDR1 is MNHEY and CDR2 is SVGAGI. Trimming took 0 bases from V and 6 from J, leaving 9 bases between them. The CDR3 contains 14 residues. In DNA, the CDR3 is TGTGCCAGCAGTTACTCTTTCCCCTTTCAGCCCCAGCATTTT. Amino acid sequence: CASSYSFPFQPQHF.

This chain joins TRBV18 and TRBJ2-7, with 8 bases fitting TRBD2. V lost 0 bases and J lost 5; bases outside the gene matches: 6. Looked up from germline, CDR1 is KGHSH and CDR2 is LQKENI. CDR3 length equals 15 residues. CDR3 DNA sequence: TGTGCCAGCTCACCACCGGGACTAGGGGGGGACGAGCAGTACTTC. It translates to CASSPPGLGGDEQYF. Full variable domain (missing parts from reference TRBV18 and TRBJ2-7): NAGVMQNPRHLVRRRGQEARLRCSPMKGHSHVYWYRQLPEEGLKFMVYLQKENIIDESGMPKERFSAEFPKEGPSILRIQQVVRGDSAAYFCASSPPGLGGDEQYFGPGTRLTVT.

The chain has TRBV5-1 and TRBJ2-5; a weak D match, TRBD1 (6 bases). The germline V gene has CDR1 SGHRS and CDR2 YFSETQ. Trimming stripped 0 bases from V and 4 bases from J, with 10 bases between. The CDR3 covers 14 residues. CDR3 coding DNA: TGCGCCAGCAGCTTGGTGTCCAGGGGAGAGACCCAGTACTTC. This gives the protein CASSLVSRGETQYF.

In regard to this clone: Germline is not matched at one junction end, which may reflect a read error. This rearrangement joins TRBV14 to TRBJ2-5, with 8 bases lining up with TRBD2. This CDR3 is 17 amino acids long. CDR1 is SGHDN, CDR2 FVKESK, per germline. CDR3 sequence (DNA): TGTGCCAGCAGCCCCGCCCGGCGGGGGGATTACCAAGAGAACCAGTACTTC. Translation gives CASSPARRGDYQENQYF.

The chain joins TRBV7-2 to TRBJ2-7; TRBD2 aligns across 7 bases. Germline V gives CDR1 SGHTA, CDR2 FQGNSA. The CDR3 extends over 15 amino acids. The junction had 5 bases not matched to a gene; V was cut back by 1 base and J by 2 bases. The CDR3 DNA reads as TGTGCCAGCAGCTTAGGCGGGAGATCAACCTACGAGCAGTACTTC. The encoded protein is CASSLGGRSTYEQYF. The full variable domain, completed using reference TRBV7-2 and TRBJ2-7, is GAGVSQSPSNKVTEKGKDVELRCDPISGHTALYWYRQSLGQGLEFLIYFQGNSAPDKSGLPSDRFSAERTGGSVSTLTIQRTQQEDSAVYLCASSLGGRSTYEQYFGPGTRLTVT.

The rearrangement links TRBV20-1 to TRBJ2-3, with D unclear. Looked up from germline, CDR1 is DFQATT and CDR2 is SNEGSKA (reference sequence). The CDR3 spans 10 residues. V lost 5 bases, J lost 10 bases, and 10 bases lay in between. DNA of the CDR3: TGCAGTGCTGGTCTCGCGGCGCAGTATTTT. This translates into CSAGLAAQYF.